This T cell receptor (beta chain) was identified in a study of brain T cells in children with intractable seizures. This table comes from immunoSEQ multiplex PCR, and its TCRdb copy is limited to in-frame clones, with some not included. The sample includes approximately 41,000 clones, 75% to 95% of them seen just once. This CDR3 region has 13 residues. V lost 6 bases and J lost 8; bases outside the gene matches: 5. CDR1 is MNHEY, CDR2 SVGAGI, per germline. The sequenced sample was peripheral blood, obtained at surgery. The receptor comes from a girl aged 2 to 10 with tuberous sclerosis and intractable seizures. This rearrangement joins TRBV6-5 to TRBJ2-1; TRBD2 agrees at 9 bases. CDR3 in amino acids: CASRAGGPYEQFF. As DNA, the CDR3 is TGTGCCAGCAGAGCGGGGGGCCCCTATGAGCAGTTCTTC.